The clone carrying this TCR beta chain has a handful of counts. The antigen is undetermined. The data originate from a study of T-cell reconstitution after alpha-beta-depleted transplantation in children. Study results and caveats: One year post-transplant, T-cell counts and diversity were largely derived from T cells produced anew. Several hundred expanded graft clones reportedly were the source of alpha-beta T cells about two months after transplant. Surviving recipient T cells and thymic progenitors accounted for the high day-60 TCRbeta diversity observed in some patients.

The germline CDR1 and CDR2 sequences are LGHNA and YSLEER. Trimming stripped 3 bases from V and 0 bases from J, with 12 bases between. The CDR3 is 15 amino acids. Unique molecular identifiers were incorporated into the prepared TCRbeta library. TCRdb ran MiXCR on the PCR reads and lists one entry per CDR3 protein. The sample yields a few hundred thousand distinct CDR3 sequences, 6.6% seen once. This chain joins TRBV4-3 and TRBJ2-7; D might be TRBD1 (5 bases). Source: PBMCs, taken before TCRalphabeta/CD19-depleted stem cell transplant. The origin of this receptor is a boy aged 2 to 10 with acute lymphoblastic leukemia, due to receive a stem cell transplant. CDR3 bases: TGCGCCAGCAGCCAGTTCGAAGACAGCTCCTACGAGCAGTACTTC. Translated, it gives CASSQFEDSSYEQYF.